This TCR beta chain was identified during a study of blood T cells in healthy people across ages (dated by TCRdb to the mid-2010s). Concerning the study at large: In model experiments, template switching captured about one uniquely barcoded TCR beta cDNA molecule for every two T cells. Four age groups were formed from the donors: young (average approximately 15 years), middle-aged (approximately 40), aged (about 68) and long-lived (roughly 81). The study measured age-related changes in TCR beta repertoire diversity using deep sequencing normalized with unique cDNA molecular identifiers. For two donors (one aged 18 to 30 and one aged 80 or older), the study analyzed two additional independent replicas of 1 million unique cDNA reads from the same blood draw. What the study reported, not specific to this receptor: Because the CMV infection status of the donors was unknown, age-related changes in expanded clonotypes may potentially have been confounded. Total diversity estimates from one million sequenced T cells were considered lower bounds and underestimates. Because profiling used bulk unsorted PBMCs, naive and antigen-experienced compartments could not be compared conclusively. A strong correlation was found between observed TCR beta diversity and the percentage of naive T cells measured by flow cytometry. The long-lived group showed more naive CD4+ T cells, fewer expanded clones and increased TCR diversity than the aged group, suggesting age selection. As age increased, observed TCR beta diversity per million T cells dropped in a roughly linear way, and a significant reduction was already evident by age around 41.

As for this clonotype: Its cognate antigen has yet to be identified. Within one base of it there is no much larger clone, and no base qualities were kept.

The roughly 37 donors, aged about 6 to 95 years, were systemically healthy Caucasian individuals from Russia. Ten milliliters of peripheral blood were drawn from each donor into EDTA-treated Vacutainer tubes. Ficoll-Paque density-gradient centrifugation was used to isolate PBMCs, with at least 6 million obtained per sample. Trizol reagent was used to extract total RNA from PBMCs, with at least 6 micrograms per sample. Naive CD45RAhigh/CD27high T cell percentages were measured by flow cytometry on a PBMC aliquot from every donor. Library preparation was by 5' RACE. Sequencing was carried out with an Illumina HiSeq 2500. A second PCR of about 6 to 11 cycles was performed with a sample-barcoded 5' primer and a J-beta primer mix. Each TCR beta cDNA molecule received a unique molecular identifier from a template-switch 5' adaptor carrying 12 random nucleotides. Each sample yielded at least 3 million CDR3-containing paired-end reads. The Mint cDNA synthesis kit, primed by a TRBC-specific oligonucleotide, was used to synthesize first-strand cDNA from all RNA. All cDNA was treated with uracil-DNA glycosylase and then went through a first 18-cycle PCR with the universal primers M1SS and BC2_uni_R. The authors' pipeline ran thus. Each sample was normalized by randomly selecting 1 million high-quality reads, each carrying a distinct molecular identifier. Instead of being binned into consensus sequences, reads that shared molecular identifiers were thrown out. MiTCR, set to a Q25 quality threshold and the strictest error-elimination algorithm, was used for CDR3 identification, clonotype clustering and error correction. Lower-bound total TCR beta diversity was estimated with a nonparametric unseen species model using Euler transformation. TCRdb's own reprocessing of the public reads used fastp at Q25 and MiXCR and kept productive beta chains. Every CDR3 protein is listed once, alongside the most common genes and DNA of its rows. These V and J calls rely on TCRdb rather than the paper's analysis. The sample contains some 930,000 distinct CDR3 sequences, just under 30% of them found a single time. Approximately 10% of the sample rests with the top ten.

The CDR3 has 16 amino acids, counting the end cysteine and phenylalanine. Only the CDR3 DNA is retained, 48 bases long and in frame from the first base. Reading the germline V gene gives CDR1 SGDLS and CDR2 YYNGEE. The V end gives up 3 bases and the J end 0 bases, leaving 6 bases in the junction not matched to a gene. This sample was shared with a second study, whose subject was T cells of mothers and their children. The second paper further reports: Nine systemically healthy Caucasian individuals served as donors, namely three mothers together with their six children. cDNA synthesis consumed the entire amount of extracted RNA, loaded at about 1.6 ug RNA in each 15 ul reaction. In the second PCR, the M1S primer introduced both the sample barcodes and 2-4 random nucleotides. More than 8 million TCR beta CDR3 reads were obtained from each mother, and some 3.2 million reads were obtained from each child. In both related and unrelated pairs, thymic selection shapes the output of TCR recombination in a similar way, with inherited differences having only a minor effect. Normalized repertoire overlap was always slightly but never significantly higher in related than unrelated mother-child pairs. Persistent microchimeric T cell clones were not detected, at a sensitivity of approximately 100 clones per million clonotypes. The study used deep NGS to compare TCR beta repertoires of mothers and children, seeking features distinguishing related mother-child pairs from unrelated individuals. On average, the children were roughly 10 +/- 4 years old, while the mothers were about 40 +/- 4 years old. After adapter ligation with NEBNext reagents, the libraries were sequenced on Illumina HiSeq 2000 with 100+100 nt paired-end reads. To avoid cross-contamination, the mother libraries and the child libraries were prepared a month apart and sequenced in separate runs. Each donor had between about 450,000 and 2,300,000 distinct TCR beta clonotypes identified. Naive TCR beta clonotypes were estimated from low-frequency clonotypes matched to each donor's FACS-determined naive share, without sorting.

This chain joins TRBV9 to TRBJ1-1, and TRBD1 aligns with 9 junction nucleotides. Sequencing used blood. The clonotype originates from a woman between 40 and 55 years old in good health. Read as DNA, the sequence is TGTGCCAGCAGCGAACGACAGGGGGGGATGAACACTGAAGCTTTCTTT. It codes for CASSERQGGMNTEAFF.